The present T cell receptor (beta chain) was sequenced within a study of T cells in Graves' hyperthyroidism and ophthalmopathy. Study findings and constraints: Model predictions of ophthalmopathy came a median roughly 6.4 months before onset. Most clonotypes expanded in the thyroid (above 0.001) were also present in blood.

This clonotype occurred many times. What it recognizes is unknown. Researchers amplified the TCR beta CDR3 regions from RNA transcripts. Using the HTBI primer set, a first-round RT-PCR was run on the TCR CDR3. MiXCR was run by TCRdb on the multiplex PCR reads, yielding one entry per CDR3 protein. The table records 550,000 to 600,000 distinct CDR3 sequences, more than 45% of them present only once. Pregnant or lactating patients were excluded, as were those with uncontrolled infection or other autoimmune disease. Together with thyroid ultrasound, orbital computed tomography, serum thyroxine and TRAb, clinical symptoms were used for diagnoses. Germline values: CDR1 LGHDT, CDR2 YNNKEL (reference sequence). V lost 2 bases and J 3 bases, leaving 7 bases between the germline ends. The CDR3 runs 14 residues.

This TCR was sampled from an adult woman with Graves' disease, either hyperthyroidism or ophthalmopathy (not recorded which). The sample comprised peripheral blood or thyroid tissue (not recorded which). The chain couples TRBV3-1 to TRBJ2-2; D is perhaps TRBD2 (5 bases). The CDR3: CASSQWTDTGELFF. The DNA of the CDR3 is TGTGCCAGCAGCCAATGGACTGACACCGGGGAGCTGTTTTTT.